This T cell receptor (beta chain) was captured in a study of long-term antiretroviral therapy in people with HIV. The CDR3 extends over 15 amino acids. Per germline, CDR1 LGHNT and CDR2 FRNRAP. The germline V and J ends were trimmed by 4 bases and 4 bases, with 17 bases remaining between them. This clone was recorded only once. Antigen unknown. Run at survey level, the immunoSEQ assay was version v3.0. Assay used: immunoSEQ multiplex PCR; TCRdb lists only in-frame clones, some missing. Here the sample spans roughly 15,000 clones, over 80% being singletons. Findings and limits, study-wide: Pre-ART clonal expansions dominated every time point's repertoire.

This material consisted of unsorted PBMCs, taken 1.8 years before starting antiretroviral therapy. The chain uses TRBV12-5 and TRBJ2-7; maybe TRBD1 (6 bases). The TCR sequence derives from a woman aged 35 to 49 with HIV. The CDR3 DNA sequence: TGTGCTAGTGGTTGGATACAGGGTTACCCTTACGAGCAGTACTTC. This codes for CASGWIQGYPYEQYF.